The clone carrying this T cell receptor beta chain was found once. Its target is not known. The CDR3 totals 12 residues. Trimming took off 5 bases at V and 4 bases at J, with 11 bases between the two ends. The germline CDR1 and CDR2 sequences are DFQATT and SNEGSKA (reference sequence). This record comes from a study of T-cell memory formation after mild COVID-19. The overall study: In these data, TCR clusters were largely donor specific.

Overall study findings and caveats: Clones that contracted from day 15 to 85 were balanced CD4/CD8, while later expanders leaned CD4+. Cross-reactive memory apparently joined, as some responding clones appeared in pre-infection memory.

TCR alpha and TCR beta cDNA libraries with sample barcodes and UMIs came from 5'RACE using constant-segment primers. TCRdb analysed the 5' RACE reads with MiXCR anew, one entry per CDR3 protein. The sample has under 300,000 distinct CDR3 sequences, under 20% seen once. Sequencing was performed on PBMCs or a T cell subset sorted from them (not recorded which). The sequence came from a man between 18 and 35 years old who had mild COVID-19 (a few samples of this study predate the infection). Cell type and time point are not known. The chain is built from TRBV20-1 and TRBJ1-2; maybe TRBD1 (6 bases). The CDR3 nucleotides read TGCAGTGCTCTAGGACAGCGCTATGGCTACACCTTC. This encodes CSALGQRYGYTF.